This T cell receptor beta chain was observed in a study of T cell responses to AZD1222 COVID-19 vaccine. Broader study findings: Donors were largely white British and mainly female; clonal diversity was possibly underestimated. Within unmutated variant regions lay the reported targets of nearly half of spike-specific TCRs. At study baseline, merely six AZD1222 recipients were seropositive.

Comment on this clone: The antigen is unknown.

The assay was immunoSEQ multiplex PCR, and TCRdb's table has in-frame clones only and misses some. The sample yields 98,000 or so clones, just over 85% seen once. The clonotype originates from an adult in good health. The starting material was peripheral blood, obtained on day 0 of AZD1222 vaccination.

CDR3 amino acids: CASSLQGGQPQHF. CDR3 bases: TGTGCCAGCAGTCTTCAGGGGGGTCAGCCCCAGCATTTT. The genes are TRBV6-5 and TRBJ1-5, with 7 bases matching TRBD1. This CDR3 region has 13 residues. Trimming cost V 5 bases and J 6 bases; bases outside gene matches: 4. Looked up from germline, CDR1 is MNHEY and CDR2 is SVGAGI.